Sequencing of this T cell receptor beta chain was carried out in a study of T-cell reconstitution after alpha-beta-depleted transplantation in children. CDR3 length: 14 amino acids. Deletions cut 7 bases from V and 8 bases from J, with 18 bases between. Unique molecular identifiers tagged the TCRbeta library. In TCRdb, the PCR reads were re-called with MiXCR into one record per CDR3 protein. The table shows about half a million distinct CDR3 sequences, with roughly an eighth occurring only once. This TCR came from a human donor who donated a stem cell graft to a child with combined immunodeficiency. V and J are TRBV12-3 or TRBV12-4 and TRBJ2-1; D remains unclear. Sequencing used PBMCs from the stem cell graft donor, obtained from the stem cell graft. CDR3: CASTPTSGFDEQFF. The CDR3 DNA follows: TGTGCCAGCACACCCACAAGTGGGTTCGATGAGCAGTTCTTC.